This T cell receptor (beta chain) derives from a study of cytomegalovirus exposure and HLA in healthy donors. The study's findings and limits: Among TCR beta chains, those listed as cytomegalovirus-associated numbered fewer than 200. In vitro data verified a few CMV-associated chains as specific for CMV antigens. Previously analyzed data showed that most TCR beta V segments were productive at a frequency of about 87% or about 30%.

Amplification used 60 Vbeta primers and 13 Jbeta primers. The table came from immunoSEQ multiplex PCR; TCRdb's copy has only in-frame clones and leaves some out. Found here are over 200,000 clones, more than 75% of them singletons; the top ten hold around 1.2%. To note about this clone: Its antigen is not known.

At the time of sampling, donors were nominally healthy, though unrecorded immune exposures were likely. This CDR3 has 13 amino acids. CDR1 SGHDN and CDR2 FVKESK come from the germline V gene. V lost 5 bases and J lost 7, with 14 bases in between. The sample was PBMCs. V usage is TRBV14 and J usage is TRBJ1-1; D unresolved. This sequence was found in a human donor in good health. The CDR3 is CASSSVGEYEAFF. As DNA, the CDR3 is TGTGCCAGCAGCTCCGTCGGTGAATATGAAGCTTTCTTT.